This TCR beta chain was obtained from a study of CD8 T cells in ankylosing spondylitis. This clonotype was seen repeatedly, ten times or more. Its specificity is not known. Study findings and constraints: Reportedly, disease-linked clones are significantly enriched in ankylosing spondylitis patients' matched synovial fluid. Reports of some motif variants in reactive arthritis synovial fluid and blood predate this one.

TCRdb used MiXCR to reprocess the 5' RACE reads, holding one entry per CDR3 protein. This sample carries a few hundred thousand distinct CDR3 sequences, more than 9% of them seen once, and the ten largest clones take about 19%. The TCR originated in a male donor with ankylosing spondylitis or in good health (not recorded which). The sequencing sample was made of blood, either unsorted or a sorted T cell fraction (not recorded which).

CDR3 residues: CSALPQANGGEKLFF. CDR3 in DNA: TGCAGTGCTCTCCCCCAAGCCAATGGTGGTGAAAAACTGTTTTTT. V and J are TRBV20-1 and TRBJ1-4, with no clear D. V lost 5 bases to trimming and J lost 7 bases, with 20 bases between them. The CDR3 length is 15 residues. The V gene's germline CDR1 is DFQATT and CDR2 SNEGSKA (reference sequence).